The T cell receptor beta chain under discussion was sequenced for a study of blood T cell repertoires in COVID-19. At the level of the study: T cells, B-cell-depleted T cells, or PBMCs provided the cDNA or gDNA that served as material.

Of note for this clone: A read error may account for a junction end that differs from germline.

Germline V lookup: CDR1 SGHAT, CDR2 FQDESV (reference sequence). The CDR3 contains 14 residues. Some clones are missing from TCRdb's copy, which holds only in-frame ones; the method was immunoSEQ multiplex PCR. In the table there are about 160,000 clones, roughly 84% of which are singletons. Input material: peripheral blood. The chain recombines TRBV11-1 with TRBJ1-1; D may be TRBD1 (6 bases). The source is a man between 18 and 29 years old with active or convalescent COVID-19. The CDR3 sequence is CASSNTRRDTEAFF. The CDR3 bases are TGTGCCAGCAGCAACACTCGCCGGGACACAGAAGCTTTCTTT.